This entry lists 17 T cell receptor beta chains sequenced from one sample in a study of cytomegalovirus exposure and HLA in healthy donors. The PCR had 60 Vbeta and 13 Jbeta primers. Using immunoSEQ multiplex PCR, the repertoire was profiled, and TCRdb retains in-frame clones only, with some absent. The sample has some 76,000 clones; over 60% are singletons. Source material: PBMCs. The receptor set was obtained from a male donor in good health and CMV-seropositive.

V gene TRBV19 combines with J gene TRBJ1-3; unclear D gene. CDR1 and CDR2 (germline): LNHDA, SQIVND (reference sequence). CDR3 length: 14 residues. Trimming removed 6 bases from V and 0 bases from J, with 9 bases in between. CDR3 sequence reads: CASSHISSGNTIYF. CDR3 nucleotides: TGTGCCAGTAGCCATATTAGCTCTGGAAACACCATATATTTT.

The chain recombines TRBV5-6 with TRBJ2-7; 13 bases align to TRBD2. This CDR3 region has 16 residues. J was trimmed by 6 bases and V by 3 bases; bases with no gene match: 9. CDR1 and CDR2 (germline): SGHDT, YYEEEE. The CDR3 protein is CASSSALAGGPGEQYF. CDR3 nucleotides: TGTGCCAGCAGCTCCGCACTAGCGGGAGGGCCGGGCGAGCAGTACTTC.

The table lists this clone with a few counts. This chain links TRBV5-1 with TRBJ1-1; D is unclear. Trimming shortened V by 0 bases and J by 0 bases, and 9 bases separated the two germline ends. CDR3 length: 15 amino acids. Germline lookup yields CDR1 SGHRS and CDR2 YFSETQ. The CDR3 sequence is CASSLAPVMNTEAFF. CDR3 in DNA: TGCGCCAGCAGCTTGGCCCCAGTTATGAACACTGAAGCTTTCTTT. Full variable domain (remainder filled in from reference TRBV5-1 and TRBJ1-1): KAGVTQTPRYLIKTRGQQVTLSCSPISGHRSVSWYQQTPGQGLQFLFEYFSETQRNKGNFPGRFSGRQFSNSRSEMNVSTLELGDSALYLCASSLAPVMNTEAFFGQGTRLTVV.

V is TRBV15 and J is TRBJ2-7, with TRBD2 matching 10 bases. J gave up 8 bases and V 0 bases, and 7 bases lay outside the gene matches. Per the germline V gene, CDR1 is LNHNV and CDR2 is YYDKDF (reference sequence). The CDR3 is made up of 15 amino acids. CDR3 sequence (DNA): TGTGCCACCAGCAGAGATACGCTAGCGGGAGCCAAGCAGTACTTC. Protein product: CATSRDTLAGAKQYF.

J is TRBJ1-4 and V is TRBV14; TRBD1 aligns across 7 bases. The V gene's germline CDR1 is SGHDN and CDR2 FVKESK. The CDR3 has 16 residues. Trimming at V came to 4 bases and at J to 3 bases, leaving 8 bases not matched to a gene. CDR3 bases: TGTGCCAGCAGCCGGCATGAGGGGGCTGCTAATGAAAAACTGTTTTTT. The encoded protein is CASSRHEGAANEKLFF.

The chain couples TRBV7-9 to TRBJ1-2; D ambiguous. Trimming removed 8 bases at V and 6 bases at J, with 10 bases between. This CDR3 has 11 amino acids. From germline, CDR1 is SEHNR and CDR2 FQNEAQ (reference sequence). Here the CDR3 DNA reads TGTGCCAGCGGGCAGCCGGATGGCTACACCTTC. It specifies CASGQPDGYTF.

This clone has only a few counts. The chain has TRBV6-4 and TRBJ1-5; no clear D. The CDR3 is made up of 9 amino acids. The germline V gene encodes CDR1 MRHNA and CDR2 SNTAGT. V was trimmed by 8 bases and J by 7 bases, leaving 3 bases between them. The CDR3 DNA reads as TGTGCCAGCCGGCAGCCCCAGCATTTT. It specifies CASRQPQHF.

Written as DNA, the CDR3 is TGTGCCTGGAGTGCCAGCAGGGTAACAAATAACGAGCAGTACTTC. Translated, it gives CAWSASRVTNNEQYF. The chain recombines TRBV30 with TRBJ2-7, with a tentative D call TRBD1 (5 bases). V gave up 1 base and J gave up 5 bases, with 18 bases separating them. Germline assignment: CDR1 GTSNPN and CDR2 SVGIG (reference sequence). The CDR3 totals 15 residues.

The chain uses TRBV19 and TRBJ2-7, with 9 bases lining up with TRBD1. The V and J ends lost 1 base and 6 bases, in that order; junction bases with no gene match: 7. There are 15 residues in the CDR3. CDR1 and CDR2 from the germline V gene are LNHDA and SQIVND (reference sequence). CDR3 region: CASSIATGTGSEQYF. CDR3 DNA: TGTGCCAGTAGTATAGCCACCGGGACAGGGAGCGAGCAGTACTTC.

The table lists this clone with a few counts. The rearrangement links TRBV30 to TRBJ1-5; 7 nucleotides align to TRBD1. V lost 5 bases to trimming and J lost 3 bases; unmatched junction nucleotides: 7. This CDR3 has 14 amino acids. Germline assignment: CDR1 GTSNPN and CDR2 SVGIG (reference sequence). In nucleotides, the CDR3 is TGTGCCTGGGGGGGACAGAGCTACAATCAGCCCCAGCATTTT. Encoded protein: CAWGGQSYNQPQHF. Looking up the rest from reference TRBV30 and TRBJ1-5 gives the full variable domain: SQTIHQWPATLVQPVGSPLSLECTVEGTSNPNLYWYRQAAGRGLQLLFYSVGIGQISSEVPQNLSASRPQDRQFILSSKKLLLSDSGFYLCAWGGQSYNQPQHFGDGTRLSIL.

The chain combines TRBV6-6 with TRBJ2-1; TRBD2 agrees at 8 bases. The CDR3 extends over 15 amino acids. CDR1 is MNHNY and CDR2 is SVGAGI in the germline V gene (reference sequence). Trimming at V came to 5 bases and at J to 3 bases, leaving 6 bases not matched to a gene. As DNA, the CDR3 is TGTGCCAGCAGTGCCAGCGGGGGTAACTACAATGAGCAGTTCTTC. Encoded protein: CASSASGGNYNEQFF.

The CDR3: CASSQTTTGGTEAFF. The CDR3 bases are TGCGCCAGCAGCCAAACTACGACAGGGGGCACTGAAGCTTTCTTT. The V call is TRBV5-1, the J call TRBJ1-1; 9 bases are shared with TRBD1. CDR3 length: 15 amino acids. V dropped 4 bases and J dropped 4; count of bases not matched to a gene: 8. Germline CDR1 and CDR2: SGHRS and YFSETQ.

CDR3 residues: CAWSLNGHSTPQHF. For the CDR3, the DNA is TGTGCCTGGAGCTTAAACGGCCATTCGACACCCCAGCATTTT. This chain links TRBV30 with TRBJ1-5; D is uncertain. Trimming stripped 3 bases from V and 10 bases from J, with 19 bases between. Germline CDR1 is GTSNPN and CDR2 is SVGIG (reference sequence). The CDR3 sequence is 14 residues long.

The chain joins TRBV30 to TRBJ2-1, with TRBD2 identical over 14 bases. J lost 9 bases, V lost 0 bases, and 7 bases had no gene match. This CDR3 region has 16 residues. Per the germline V gene, CDR1 is GTSNPN and CDR2 is SVGIG (reference sequence). Here the CDR3 DNA reads TGTGCCTGGAGTGTACCGGGACTAGCGGGAGTCGGTGAGCAGTTCTTC. Protein: CAWSVPGLAGVGEQFF.

The gene calls are TRBV2 and TRBJ2-3, with TRBD2 matching 9 bases. The CDR3 runs 15 residues. The J segment lost 6 bases and the V segment lost 3 bases, leaving 7 bases of the junction unmatched. The V gene's germline CDR1 is SNHLY and CDR2 FYNNEI. The DNA for the CDR3 is TGTGCCAGCAGTGATCCGCGGGGGGGCCGGGATACGCAGTATTTT. Protein sequence: CASSDPRGGRDTQYF.

V is TRBV2 and J is TRBJ2-1, with D maybe TRBD2 (5 bases). This CDR3 is built from 13 residues. The V and J ends lost 3 bases and 7 bases respectively, with 10 bases between them. Germline values: CDR1 SNHLY, CDR2 FYNNEI. CDR3 in DNA: TGTGCCAGCAGTGAGGCGGGTTGGAATGAGCAGTTCTTC. Encoded protein: CASSEAGWNEQFF.

V is TRBV10-3 and J is TRBJ2-2; possible D gene TRBD1, 5 bases. V gave up 4 bases and J gave up 1 base, with 7 bases separating them. CDR3 length equals 14 residues. From germline, CDR1 is ENHRY and CDR2 SYGVKD. The CDR3 nucleotides read TGTGCCATCAGTGCAGGGCAGAACACCGGGGAGCTGTTTTTT. This encodes CAISAGQNTGELFF.